This T cell receptor beta chain derives from a study of identical twins' blood T cells. The study, taken as a whole, reports: Twins shared more top CDR3 clonotypes than unrelated donors did. Twin similarity might stem from environmental factors, not only genetics.

TCR cDNA libraries came from RNA via a modified published protocol. Each TCR cDNA library carried sample-specific barcodes on both ends. TCRdb reprocessed the 5' RACE reads with MiXCR, giving one entry per CDR3 protein. Here the sample spans 350,000 to 400,000 distinct CDR3 sequences, more than 25% being singletons. V lost 3 bases and J lost 4, with 15 bases in between. The length of the CDR3 is 15 residues. The germline gives CDR1 MNHEY, CDR2 SMNVEV (reference sequence). Turning to this clonotype: Its antigen is not known. A much larger clone lies one base from this, so it may be a read error.

V is TRBV27 and J is TRBJ1-1; tentative D call: TRBD1 (5 bases). Sequenced sample: PBMCs. This clonotype originated in a woman aged 18-50 years in good health. CDR3 sequence: CASSFKGEWSTEAFF. The CDR3, as DNA: TGTGCCAGCAGTTTTAAAGGGGAGTGGAGCACTGAAGCTTTCTTT.